This passage covers 19 T cell receptor beta chains from one sample sequenced in a study of shared clonotypes between healthy human individuals. The assay was immunoSEQ multiplex PCR, and TCRdb's table has in-frame clones only and misses some. The sample includes about 2,500,000 clones, about 92% of them seen just once. The material sequenced was naive CD4+ T cells sorted from blood. This sample's subset: CD45RA+ positively selected. The receptor set was obtained from a man aged 18 to 35 in good health.

The chain couples TRBV10-3 to TRBJ1-5, with TRBD1 identical over 7 bases. This CDR3 is built from 14 residues. Germline V gives CDR1 ENHRY, CDR2 SYGVKD. V shed 5 bases and J 3 bases; nucleotides not matched to a gene: 4. In nucleotides, the CDR3 is TGTGCCATCAGTAAACAGGGGAACAATCAGCCCCAGCATTTT. Residues: CAISKQGNNQPQHF.

This clone was seen only once. The V call is TRBV21-1, the J call TRBJ2-7; TRBD1 reflects the table's D call only, with no check against the DNA. TRBV21-1 is termed a pseudogene. The CDR3 is made up of 17 amino acids. The CDR3 DNA follows: TGTGCCAGCAGCCCCCAGGGGGGCAGGGAGTCCACCTACGAGCAGTACTTC. Amino acids: CASSPQGGRESTYEQYF.

The chain couples TRBV11-2 to TRBJ1-1; weak D call: TRBD1 (5 bases). Trimming removed 3 bases at V and 4 bases at J, with 12 bases between. The germline V gene has CDR1 SGHAT and CDR2 FQNNGV. The CDR3 spans 14 residues. CDR3: CASSLGVLGTEAFF. The CDR3 DNA is TGTGCCAGCAGCTTGGGGGTTCTTGGCACTGAAGCTTTCTTT. Full variable domain (missing parts from reference TRBV11-2 and TRBJ1-1): EAGVAQSPRYKIIEKRQSVAFWCNPISGHATLYWYQQILGQGPKLLIQFQNNGVVDDSQLPKDRFSAERLKGVDSTLKIQPAKLEDSAVYLCASSLGVLGTEAFFGQGTRLTVV.

The chain couples TRBV19 to TRBJ1-5; D gene ambiguous. The CDR3 covers 12 residues. V lost 3 bases and J lost 7, with 7 bases in between. The V gene's germline CDR1 is LNHDA and CDR2 SQIVND (reference sequence). CDR3 coding DNA: TGTGCCAGTAGTATCGTTGGACAGCCCCAGCATTTT. Protein product: CASSIVGQPQHF.

J is TRBJ2-5 and V is TRBV7-9, with D perhaps being TRBD1 or TRBD2 (5 bases each). There are 15 residues in the CDR3. V lost 1 base to trimming and J lost 0 bases, with 9 bases between them. Per the germline V gene, CDR1 is SEHNR and CDR2 is FQNEAQ (reference sequence). DNA for the CDR3: TGTGCCAGCAGCTTAGGGATGGGGGACCAAGAGACCCAGTACTTC. This translates into CASSLGMGDQETQYF.

The rearrangement links TRBV18 to TRBJ1-6; TRBD1 is a possible D gene (6 bases). Germline CDR1 reads KGHSH; CDR2 reads LQKENI. The V end was cut by 2 bases, the J end by 13 bases, with 12 bases between. The CDR3 length is 13 residues. CDR3 region: CASSPDGQRPLHF. CDR3 bases: TGTGCCAGCTCACCAGATGGACAGAGGCCCCTCCACTTT.

V gene TRBV11-3 combines with J gene TRBJ1-6; D remains unclear. Trimming removed 11 bases from V and 4 bases from J, with 18 bases in between. The CDR3 is 15 residues long. Germline V gene lookup returns CDR1 SGHNT and CDR2 YENEEA. CDR3 sequence: CACNMAGRYNSPLHF. In DNA, the CDR3 is TGTGCCTGTAACATGGCCGGCAGATATAATTCACCCCTCCACTTT.

The gene calls are TRBV7-2 and TRBJ1-5; weak D call: TRBD1 (5 bases). The length of the CDR3 is 14 residues. Germline V gene lookup returns CDR1 SGHTA and CDR2 FQGNSA. V was pared by 8 bases and J by 3 bases, with 14 bases between. The CDR3 here is CASGGDGINQPQHF. The DNA of the CDR3 is TGTGCCAGCGGCGGGGACGGAATCAATCAGCCCCAGCATTTT.

V is TRBV5-1 and J is TRBJ2-7, with 9 bases lining up with TRBD1. CDR1 and CDR2 (germline): SGHRS, YFSETQ. Trimming removed 4 bases from V and 6 bases from J; junction bases left unmatched: 2. CDR3 length equals 12 residues. The CDR3 reads CASSRGQGEQYF. DNA of the CDR3: TGCGCCAGCAGCAGGGGACAGGGCGAGCAGTACTTC. The full variable domain, its missing parts supplied by reference TRBV5-1 and TRBJ2-7, is KAGVTQTPRYLIKTRGQQVTLSCSPISGHRSVSWYQQTPGQGLQFLFEYFSETQRNKGNFPGRFSGRQFSNSRSEMNVSTLELGDSALYLCASSRGQGEQYFGPGTRLTVT.

The V gene is TRBV6-5, the J gene TRBJ2-7; D tentatively fits TRBD1 or TRBD2 (5 bases each). There are 15 residues in the CDR3. Trimming removed 6 bases at V and 0 bases at J, with 15 bases between. Germline V gene lookup returns CDR1 MNHEY and CDR2 SVGAGI. The CDR3, as DNA: TGTGCCAGCAGCCCAGTGGGGGTCAGCTCCTACGAGCAGTACTTC. It yields the protein CASSPVGVSSYEQYF.

The genes are TRBV18 and TRBJ2-7, with a possible D match to TRBD2 (5 bases). The germline V gene has CDR1 KGHSH and CDR2 LQKENI. The V end was cut by 6 bases, the J end by 3 bases, with 12 bases between. The length of the CDR3 is 13 residues. CDR3 in amino acids: CASSRGSVYEQYF. The CDR3 region has the DNA TGTGCCAGCTCCCGCGGGTCAGTCTACGAGCAGTACTTC.

This chain uses TRBV6-6 with TRBJ1-1; D not resolved. From germline, CDR1 is MNHNY and CDR2 SVGAGI (reference sequence). The CDR3 has 14 residues. V was cut by 2 bases and J by 2 bases, with 9 bases left in between. CDR3 coding DNA: TGTGCCAGCAGTTACGTTACCGAAAACACTGAAGCTTTCTTT. Translated, it gives CASSYVTENTEAFF.

The chain has TRBV7-8 and TRBJ2-7; 7 bases are shared with TRBD2. The CDR3 loop spans 16 amino acids. The trim removed 0 bases at V and 0 bases at J, leaving 5 bases unmatched. The V gene's germline CDR1 is SGHVS and CDR2 FQNEAQ. The CDR3 loop is CASSLAGLAASYEQYF. CDR3 bases: TGTGCCAGCAGCTTAGCGGGCCTAGCGGCCTCCTACGAGCAGTACTTC.

On this clone: Other DNA sequences within the sample encode an identical CDR3. This sequence joins TRBV9 and TRBJ2-3; TRBD2 aligns across 12 bases. Germline trimming cut 0 bases from V and 6 bases from J; bases unmatched to any gene: 8. Germline CDR1 is SGDLS and CDR2 is YYNGEE. The CDR3 covers 17 residues. The CDR3 loop reads CASSVGLAGASTDTQYF. CDR3 DNA sequence: TGTGCCAGCAGCGTAGGACTAGCGGGGGCCTCCACGGATACGCAGTATTTT.

This clone was recorded once. The gene calls are TRBV25-1 and TRBJ2-1, with a possible D match to TRBD1 (7 bases). The CDR3 is made up of 16 amino acids. Germline V CDR1 and CDR2: MGHDK, SYGVNS. V was shortened by 8 bases and J by 6 bases, with 23 bases between the two germline ends. The chain's CDR3 is CASSRTTGTPLNEQFF. CDR3 in DNA: TGTGCCAGCTCCCGCACGACAGGGACTCCTCTCAATGAGCAGTTCTTC.

The gene calls are TRBV15 and TRBJ1-1, with 8 bases aligning to TRBD1. The germline gives CDR1 LNHNV, CDR2 YYDKDF (reference sequence). The CDR3 extends over 15 amino acids. V dropped 6 bases and J dropped 2; count of bases not matched to a gene: 8. This chain's CDR3 is CATRNRGSANTEAFF. Here the CDR3 DNA reads TGTGCCACCAGAAACAGGGGGTCTGCTAACACTGAAGCTTTCTTT.

CDR3 protein: CASSVIAGETDTQYF. In DNA form, the CDR3 reads TGTGCCAGCAGCGTGATTGCAGGGGAGACAGATACGCAGTATTTT. The genes are TRBV9 and TRBJ2-3; a weak D match, TRBD1 (6 bases). The CDR3 has 15 amino acids. The V gene's germline CDR1 is SGDLS and CDR2 YYNGEE. Trimming pared 2 bases from V and 3 bases from J, leaving 13 bases between.

The V call is TRBV10-3, the J call TRBJ2-1; 9 bases are a match to TRBD2. The V and J ends lost 3 bases and 10 bases, in that order; junction bases with no gene match: 13. CDR3 length: 16 amino acids. From germline, CDR1 is ENHRY and CDR2 SYGVKD. CDR3 amino acids: CAISEGRGTSFLEQFF. In DNA, the CDR3 is TGTGCCATCAGTGAAGGCAGAGGGACTAGCTTCTTGGAGCAGTTCTTC.

The V gene is TRBV7-2, the J gene TRBJ2-7; D may be TRBD1 (5 bases). V was pared by 0 bases and J by 9 bases, with 15 bases between. The CDR3 spans 14 residues. Germline V CDR1 and CDR2: SGHTA, FQGNSA. The CDR3 reads CASSLAQGGTGQYF. The CDR3 region has the DNA TGTGCCAGCAGCTTAGCCCAGGGTGGAACCGGGCAGTACTTC.